This T cell receptor beta chain was recovered during a study of blood T cell repertoires in COVID-19. Study background: Donors in the United States, Italy and Spain gave samples during acute or convalescent COVID-19. Sample material is recorded as cDNA or gDNA derived from T cells, B-cell-depleted T cells, or PBMCs.

Germline CDR1 and CDR2: SGHDT and YYEEEE. CDR3 length equals 13 residues. Trimming took off 4 bases at V and 1 base at J, with 8 bases between the two ends. The protocol was immunoSEQ multiplex PCR, while the TCRdb copy is restricted to in-frame clones and leaves out a portion. Of tens of thousands of clones in the sample, roughly 82% were seen once. Material: peripheral blood. This TCR was recovered from a woman older than 75 with acute or convalescent COVID-19. The rearrangement uses TRBV5-6 and TRBJ2-5; D gene ambiguous. CDR3 in amino acids: CASSQVSQETQYF. CDR3 in DNA: TGTGCCAGCAGCCAGGTCAGCCAAGAGACCCAGTACTTC.